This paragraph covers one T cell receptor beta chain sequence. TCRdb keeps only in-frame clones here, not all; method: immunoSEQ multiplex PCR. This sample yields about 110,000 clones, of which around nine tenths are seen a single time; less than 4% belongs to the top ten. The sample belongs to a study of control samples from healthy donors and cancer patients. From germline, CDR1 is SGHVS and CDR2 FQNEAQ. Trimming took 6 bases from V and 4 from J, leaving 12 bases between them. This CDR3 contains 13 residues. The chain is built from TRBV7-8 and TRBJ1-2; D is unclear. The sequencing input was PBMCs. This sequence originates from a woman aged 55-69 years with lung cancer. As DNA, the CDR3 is TGTGCCAGCAGATCTGAAGGAAGCTATGGCTACACCTTC. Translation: CASRSEGSYGYTF.